The entry that follows covers one T cell receptor beta chain sequence. Its specificity is unknown. Germline-derived CDR1 and CDR2 are ENHRY and SYGVKD. The CDR3 loop spans 14 amino acids. With 4 bases removed from V and 2 bases from J, the gap between germline ends came to 8 bases. The data stem from a study of cytomegalovirus exposure and HLA in healthy donors. The study, taken as a whole, reports: Cytomegalovirus association was assigned to about 150 TCR beta chains. Some public TCRs appeared in many individuals, while most sequences were rare.

Amplification used 60 Vbeta primers and 13 Jbeta primers. Some clones are missing from TCRdb's copy, which holds only in-frame ones; the method was immunoSEQ multiplex PCR. Seen here are some 90,000 clones, more than 70% observed once, and the top ten hold approximately 3%. The sequence was obtained from a man aged 35-49 years in good health and CMV-seronegative. Material: PBMCs. The genes are TRBV10-3 and TRBJ2-2, with a weak D call TRBD1 (5 bases). The CDR3 nucleotides are TGTGCCATCAGTGGACAGAGAAACACCGGGGAGCTGTTTTTT. Its translation: CAISGQRNTGELFF.